This TCR beta chain was obtained from a study of cytomegalovirus exposure and HLA in healthy donors. Study-wide context: Among the 350 to 500 donors who were genotyped, around 77% fell in the genetic ancestry cluster that is associated with self-reported Caucasian donors. Study results and limitations: Most subjects' HLA-A and HLA-B alleles were reportedly predicted from TCR beta sequences. HLA alleles showed associations with some 15,000 TCR beta sequences in a later analysis, at a 0.05 false discovery rate.

The PCR was carried out with 60 Vbeta primers and 13 Jbeta primers. Using immunoSEQ multiplex PCR, the repertoire was profiled, and TCRdb retains in-frame clones only, with some absent. The sample records 150,000 to 200,000 clones, 85% being singletons. Comments on this clone: Its target is unknown.

At the time of sampling, donors were nominally healthy, though unrecorded immune exposures were likely. CDR3 size: 17 residues. CDR1 is SGHAT and CDR2 is FQDESV in the germline V gene (reference sequence). V trimming: 1 base; J trimming: 5 bases; junction bases outside the gene matches: 14. The J gene is TRBJ2-7, the V gene TRBV11-1, with TRBD2 identical over 7 bases. Sequencing was done on a sample of PBMCs. This clonotype was sampled from a woman in her forties or fifties in good health and CMV-seronegative. The CDR3 sequence is CASSLVFPGLLPDEQYF. DNA for the CDR3: TGTGCCAGCAGCTTAGTTTTTCCGGGACTATTGCCGGACGAGCAGTACTTC.